Presented here are 24 T cell receptor beta chains from one specimen sequenced in a study of blood T cell repertoires in COVID-19. Sequencing used immunoSEQ multiplex PCR; TCRdb keeps in-frame clones, though not all of them. The table has 93,000 or so clones, 87% seen once. The sequenced sample consisted of peripheral blood. The source is a human donor in a cohort sampled during active COVID-19.

This chain uses TRBV5-1 with TRBJ1-1, with 8 bases identical to TRBD1. The trim removed 2 bases at V and 1 base at J, leaving 7 bases unmatched. The CDR3 is 16 amino acids. From germline, CDR1 is SGHRS and CDR2 YFSETQ. CDR3 sequence: CASSFGQGVGNTEAFF. CDR3 sequence (DNA): TGCGCCAGCAGCTTCGGACAGGGTGTGGGGAACACTGAAGCTTTCTTT.

This chain joins TRBV5-4 and TRBJ1-1; maybe TRBD1 (6 bases). V shed 2 bases and J shed 2 bases, with 10 bases lying between them. Germline CDR1 reads SGHNT; CDR2 reads YYREEE (reference sequence). The CDR3 runs to 14 residues. The CDR3 nucleotides are TGTGCCAGCAGCTTACAGGGTTATAACACTGAAGCTTTCTTT. This sequence encodes CASSLQGYNTEAFF.

J is TRBJ2-1 and V is TRBV9; no clear D. The V end was cut by 0 bases, the J end by 2 bases, with 6 bases between. In germline, CDR1 is SGDLS, CDR2 YYNGEE. The CDR3 contains 14 residues. The CDR3, as DNA: TGTGCCAGCAGCGTAGTTACAGCCTACAATGAGCAGTTCTTC. Encoded protein: CASSVVTAYNEQFF.

This chain uses TRBV2 with TRBJ2-5; the match to TRBD2 covers 9 bases. V lost 6 bases, J lost 3 bases, and 11 bases stayed unmatched. Looked up from germline, CDR1 is SNHLY and CDR2 is FYNNEI. The CDR3 loop spans 16 amino acids. The DNA of the CDR3 is TGTGCCAGCAGGGACCCTCCTGCTAGCGGGAAAGAGACCCAGTACTTC. Translating gives CASRDPPASGKETQYF.

The chain employs TRBV27 and TRBJ1-5, with 8 bases identical to TRBD1. Germline CDR1 reads MNHEY; CDR2 reads SMNVEV (reference sequence). The CDR3 is made up of 16 amino acids. The trim removed 2 bases at V and 2 bases at J, leaving 5 bases unmatched. The CDR3 loop reads CASSLQGAAGNQPQHF. The DNA of the CDR3 is TGTGCCAGCAGTTTACAGGGGGCCGCGGGCAATCAGCCCCAGCATTTT.

This chain uses TRBV6-5 with TRBJ1-5; no firm D call. The CDR3 runs 15 residues. V lost 2 bases and J lost 0, with 8 bases in between. Germline CDR1 is MNHEY and CDR2 is SVGAGI. The CDR3 reads CASSYRVDSNQPQHF. The CDR3 nucleotides are TGTGCCAGCAGTTACCGGGTGGATAGCAATCAGCCCCAGCATTTT.

In this sample, this clone turned up a few times. The CDR3 here is CASSPGAGGGNTIYF. The CDR3 DNA is TGCGCCAGCAGCCCTGGGGCAGGGGGCGGAAACACCATATATTTT. The V gene is TRBV5-1, the J gene TRBJ1-3; 8 bases are a match to TRBD1. The CDR3 length is 15 residues. Unmatched junction bases numbered 7, after V lost 4 bases and J lost 4 bases. CDR1 and CDR2 from the germline V gene are SGHRS and YFSETQ.

The chain employs TRBV5-1 and TRBJ2-7; a possible D gene is TRBD2 (6 bases). The CDR3 covers 16 residues. From germline, CDR1 is SGHRS and CDR2 YFSETQ. Trimming left V 0 bases short and J 6 bases short, with 19 bases between. The CDR3 DNA is TGCGCCAGCAGCTTGGACTTGCGGGGCCGAGCGGGCGAGCAGTACTTC. Translated: CASSLDLRGRAGEQYF.

V gene TRBV18 combines with J gene TRBJ2-3, with D unresolved. The CDR3 loop spans 10 amino acids. The V gene lost 8 bases and the J gene lost 5 bases, with 5 bases spanning the gap. Germline V gives CDR1 KGHSH, CDR2 LQKENI. In DNA, the CDR3 is TGTGCCAGCGGCGGAGATACGCAGTATTTT. Translation: CASGGDTQYF.

The count of this clone is one. The J gene is TRBJ1-2, the V gene TRBV6-5; D perhaps matches TRBD1 (5 bases). Trimming cost V 0 bases and J 1 base, with 12 bases left between them. The length of the CDR3 is 16 residues. Looked up from germline, CDR1 is MNHEY and CDR2 is SVGAGI. The CDR3 reads CASSYSIGHVNYGYTF. CDR3 bases: TGTGCCAGCAGTTACTCTATAGGACACGTTAACTATGGCTACACCTTC.

This sequence joins TRBV6-1 and TRBJ1-2; D call uncertain. This CDR3 has 13 residues. Germline V gives CDR1 MNHNS, CDR2 SASEGT. V gave up 1 base and J gave up 5 bases, with 8 bases separating them. DNA for the CDR3: TGTGCCAGCAGTGAAGTAGTTACTTATGGCTACACCTTC. Its protein is CASSEVVTYGYTF.

The chain joins TRBV5-8 to TRBJ1-1, with 8 bases identical to TRBD1. This CDR3 spans 15 amino acids. V lost 4 bases and J lost 0; bases outside the gene matches: 5. Germline assignment: CDR1 SGHTS and CDR2 YDEGEE. The CDR3, as DNA: TGTGCCAGCAGCCACAACAGGGGGATGAACACTGAAGCTTTCTTT. Its protein is CASSHNRGMNTEAFF.

The chain uses TRBV28 and TRBJ2-7; tentative D call: TRBD2 (6 bases). The germline V gene encodes CDR1 MDHEN and CDR2 SYDVKM. Between the trimmed V and J ends, which lost 3 bases and 5 bases, there was a span of 14 bases. The CDR3 is made up of 14 amino acids. CDR3 amino acids: CASSFGEAPHEQYF. CDR3 nucleotide sequence: TGTGCCAGCAGTTTTGGGGAGGCCCCCCACGAGCAGTACTTC.

The chain recombines TRBV28 with TRBJ1-1; 11 nucleotides match TRBD1. The CDR3 is 17 amino acids. The ends lost 5 bases at V and 2 bases at J; junction bases unmatched: 10. Germline lookup yields CDR1 MDHEN and CDR2 SYDVKM. CDR3 loop: CASSHLTGTGGNTEAFF. CDR3 in DNA: TGTGCCAGCAGTCACCTGACCGGGACAGGGGGTAACACTGAAGCTTTCTTT.

CDR3 sequence: CASSLVWGLNEKLFF. The CDR3 DNA reads as TGTGCCAGCAGCTTAGTGTGGGGGCTTAATGAAAAACTGTTTTTT. V gene TRBV7-2 combines with J gene TRBJ1-4; maybe TRBD1 (6 bases). CDR1 and CDR2 from the germline V gene are SGHTA and FQGNSA. V lost 1 base and J lost 4, with 10 bases in between. The CDR3 has 15 amino acids.

V gene TRBV18 combines with J gene TRBJ1-2; weak D call: TRBD1 (6 bases). Trimming took 3 bases from V and 3 from J, leaving 11 bases between them. Germline CDR1 KGHSH, CDR2 LQKENI. This CDR3 comprises 14 residues. CDR3 nucleotides: TGTGCCAGCTCACCGACAGGAGGTGACTATGGCTACACCTTC. As protein: CASSPTGGDYGYTF.

This rearrangement joins TRBV29-1 to TRBJ1-6, with D maybe TRBD1 (6 bases). Deletions cut 7 bases from V and 4 bases from J, with 11 bases between. The germline V gene has CDR1 SQVTM and CDR2 ANQGSEA. The CDR3 is made up of 13 amino acids. The CDR3 nucleotides are TGCAGCGCTAGGGGGAGTTATAATTCACCCCTCCACTTT. It is translated as CSARGSYNSPLHF.

This clone was detected only once. The J gene is TRBJ1-5, the V gene TRBV27; D ambiguous. Trimming took 3 bases from V and 3 from J, leaving 9 bases between them. Germline assignment: CDR1 MNHEY and CDR2 SMNVEV (reference sequence). This CDR3 region has 14 residues. The CDR3 sequence: CASSFGLNNQPQHF. In nucleotides, the CDR3 is TGTGCCAGCAGTTTTGGCTTAAACAATCAGCCCCAGCATTTT.

The chain couples TRBV3-1 (or the pseudogene TRBV3-2) to TRBJ1-4, with 9 bases identical to TRBD1. V dropped 4 bases and J dropped 7; count of bases not matched to a gene: 10. The CDR3 length is 16 residues. Germline V lookup: CDR1 LGHDT, CDR2 YNNKEL (reference sequence). The CDR3 coding sequence is TGTGCCAGCAGCCCCGGCCCTGGGACAGGGTCTGAAAAACTGTTTTTT. Protein sequence: CASSPGPGTGSEKLFF.

The gene calls are TRBV3-1 (or the pseudogene TRBV3-2) and TRBJ2-7, with unresolved D. Germline V lookup: CDR1 LGHDT, CDR2 YNNKEL (reference sequence). V gave up 1 base and J gave up 5 bases, with 9 bases separating them. The CDR3 is made up of 13 amino acids. The DNA of the CDR3 is TGTGCCAGCAGCCAAGGGGCCGGAAACGAGCAGTACTTC. It encodes CASSQGAGNEQYF.

The genes are TRBV5-1 and TRBJ2-1; TRBD2 might be the D (5 bases). Trimming stripped 5 bases from V and 4 bases from J, with 13 bases between. In germline, CDR1 is SGHRS, CDR2 YFSETQ. This CDR3 spans 14 amino acids. DNA for the CDR3: TGCGCCAGCAGACCCGGACTGCAGTACAATGAGCAGTTCTTC. Translation gives CASRPGLQYNEQFF.

The rearrangement links TRBV6-6 to TRBJ1-4; tentative D call: TRBD1 (6 bases). The CDR3 sequence is 14 residues long. The germline CDR1 and CDR2 sequences are MNHNY and SVGAGI (reference sequence). Trimming removed 4 bases at V and 6 bases at J, with 12 bases between. The CDR3 sequence: CASSFTGFDEKLFF. CDR3 DNA: TGTGCCAGCAGTTTCACAGGGTTTGATGAAAAACTGTTTTTT.

The chain couples TRBV7-9 to TRBJ2-2; D remains unclear. Germline-derived CDR1 and CDR2 are SEHNR and FQNEAQ (reference sequence). CDR3 size: 13 residues. V was clipped by 6 bases and J by 5 bases, with 10 bases between them. In nucleotides, the CDR3 is TGTGCCAGCAGTTTAAGTAGTACCGGGGAGCTGTTTTTT. This gives the protein CASSLSSTGELFF.

The chain uses TRBV12-3 or TRBV12-4 and TRBJ1-2; D uncertain. CDR3 length equals 12 residues. V was shortened by 5 bases and J by 4 bases, with 8 bases between the two germline ends. The CDR3 nucleotides read TGTGCCAGCAGTAATACGGGCTATGGCTACACCTTC. Its protein product is CASSNTGYGYTF.